Detailed here is one TCR beta chain. Patients had received no treatment of any kind before thyroid surgery. The data belong to a study of metastatic and nonmetastatic thyroid tumors. TCRdb re-clonotyped the PCR reads through MiXCR. The sample lists about 11,000 clones, approximately 31% occurring once. The V gene lost 3 bases and the J gene lost 5 bases, with 13 bases spanning the gap. The CDR3 is 14 residues long. The germline gives CDR1 DFQATT, CDR2 SNEGSKA (reference sequence). The TCR originated in a female donor with papillary thyroid cancer or a benign thyroid nodule (not recorded which). Some clones in this sample may be carry-over from other donors' samples. The chain uses TRBV20-1 and TRBJ1-4; D is ambiguous. Sequencing input: tumor tissue. As DNA, the CDR3 is TGCAGTGCTAGGAGAGGGAGCGGGAATGAAAAACTGTTTTTT. Translating it yields CSARRGSGNEKLFF.